This T cell receptor beta chain appears in the sequencing data of a study of blood T cell repertoires in COVID-19. Study-level background: Whether acute or convalescent, the COVID-19 samples came from the United States, Italy and Spain. The analysed material was cDNA or gDNA that came from T cells, B-cell-depleted T cells, or PBMCs.

The CDR3 length is 14 residues. Trimming removed 0 bases at V and 5 bases at J, with 10 bases between. CDR1 is SGHRS and CDR2 is YFSETQ in the germline V gene. Source study methods: Estimation of nucleated cell counts relied on the amplification of reference gene primers. Repertoires were generated with immunoSEQ multiplex PCR, while TCRdb's copy carries only in-frame clones and drops some. D and trimming were read from the DNA, whereas the V and J calls and clone size are those reported in that table. Among 250,000 or so clones listed, more than 75% were seen once. The source of this sequence is a man aged 35-49 years with active or convalescent COVID-19. The chain recombines TRBV5-1 with TRBJ2-3, with TRBD1 as a possible D gene (5 bases). Sequenced sample: peripheral blood. This CDR3 reads CASSLGDSLDTQYF. CDR3 in DNA: TGCGCCAGCAGCTTGGGCGACAGCTTAGATACGCAGTATTTT.